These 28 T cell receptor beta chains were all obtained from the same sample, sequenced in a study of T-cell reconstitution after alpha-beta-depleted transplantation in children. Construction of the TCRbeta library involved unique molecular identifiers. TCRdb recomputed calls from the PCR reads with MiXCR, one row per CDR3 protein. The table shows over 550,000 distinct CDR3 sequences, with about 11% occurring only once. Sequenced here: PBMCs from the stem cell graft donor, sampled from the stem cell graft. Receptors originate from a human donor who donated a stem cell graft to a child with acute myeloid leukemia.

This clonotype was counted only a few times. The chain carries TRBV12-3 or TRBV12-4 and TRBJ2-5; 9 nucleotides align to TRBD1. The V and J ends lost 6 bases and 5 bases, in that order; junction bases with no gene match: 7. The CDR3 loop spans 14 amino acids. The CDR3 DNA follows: TGTGCCAGCAGCCCAGGAGGGACAGGGGAGACCCAGTACTTC. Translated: CASSPGGTGETQYF.

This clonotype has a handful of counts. The CDR3 DNA sequence: TGTGCCATCAGTGAACCTAGCGGGGGGACTTACGAGCAGTACTTC. It translates to CAISEPSGGTYEQYF. This rearrangement joins TRBV10-3 to TRBJ2-7, with 11 bases matching TRBD2. The J segment lost 4 bases and the V segment lost 3 bases, leaving 5 bases of the junction unmatched. The CDR3 has 15 amino acids. Germline-derived CDR1 and CDR2 are ENHRY and SYGVKD.

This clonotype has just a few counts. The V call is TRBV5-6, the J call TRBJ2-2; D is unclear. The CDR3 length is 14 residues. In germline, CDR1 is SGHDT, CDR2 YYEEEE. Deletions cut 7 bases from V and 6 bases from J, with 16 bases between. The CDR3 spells CASGSGSWAGELFF. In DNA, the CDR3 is TGTGCCAGCGGCTCCGGGTCCTGGGCCGGGGAGCTGTTTTTT.

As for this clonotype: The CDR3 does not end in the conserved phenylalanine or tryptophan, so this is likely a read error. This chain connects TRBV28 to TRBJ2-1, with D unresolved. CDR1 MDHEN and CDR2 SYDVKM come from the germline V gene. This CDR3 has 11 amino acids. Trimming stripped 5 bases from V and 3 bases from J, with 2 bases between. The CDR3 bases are TGTGCCAGCAGTCACTACAATGAGCAGTTCTGC. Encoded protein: CASSHYNEQFC.

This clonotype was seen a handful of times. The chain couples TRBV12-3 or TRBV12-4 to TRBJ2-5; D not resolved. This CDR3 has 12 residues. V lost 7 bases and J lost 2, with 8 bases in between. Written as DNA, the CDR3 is TGTGCCAGCAAAAGAACGCAAGAGACCCAGTACTTC. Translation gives CASKRTQETQYF.

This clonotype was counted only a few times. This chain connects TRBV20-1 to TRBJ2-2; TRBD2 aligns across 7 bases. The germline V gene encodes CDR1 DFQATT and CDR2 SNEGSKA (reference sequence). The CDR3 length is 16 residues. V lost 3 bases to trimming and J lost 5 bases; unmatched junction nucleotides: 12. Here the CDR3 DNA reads TGCAGTGCTAGGGGCGGCGGGAGCGTAACTACCGGGGAGCTGTTTTTT. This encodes CSARGGGSVTTGELFF.

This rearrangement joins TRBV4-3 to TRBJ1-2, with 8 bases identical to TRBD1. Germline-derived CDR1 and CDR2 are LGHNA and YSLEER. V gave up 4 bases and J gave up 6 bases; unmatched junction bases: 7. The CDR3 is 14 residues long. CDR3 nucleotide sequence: TGCGCCAGCAGCCGGACCCAGGGGGCACATGGCTACACCTTC. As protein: CASSRTQGAHGYTF.

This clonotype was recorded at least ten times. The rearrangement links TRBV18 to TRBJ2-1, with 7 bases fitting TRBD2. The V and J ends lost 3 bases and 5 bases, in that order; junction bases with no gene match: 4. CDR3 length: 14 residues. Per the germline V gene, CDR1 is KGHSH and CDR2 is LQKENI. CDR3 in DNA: TGTGCCAGCTCACCGGCTAGCGGCCACAATGAGCAGTTCTTC. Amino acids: CASSPASGHNEQFF.

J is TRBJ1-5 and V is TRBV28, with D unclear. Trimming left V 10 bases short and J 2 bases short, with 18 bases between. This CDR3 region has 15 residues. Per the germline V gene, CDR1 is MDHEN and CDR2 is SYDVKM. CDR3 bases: TGTGCCATGGGCCGCCGGGTCAGTGGCAATCAGCCCCAGCATTTT. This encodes CAMGRRVSGNQPQHF.

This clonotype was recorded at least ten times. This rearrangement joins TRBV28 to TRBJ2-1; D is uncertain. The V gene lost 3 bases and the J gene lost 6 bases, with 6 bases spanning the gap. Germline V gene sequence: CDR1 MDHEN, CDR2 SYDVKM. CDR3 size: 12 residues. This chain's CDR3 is CASSFYSNEQFF. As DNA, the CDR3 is TGTGCCAGCAGTTTTTACAGCAATGAGCAGTTCTTC.

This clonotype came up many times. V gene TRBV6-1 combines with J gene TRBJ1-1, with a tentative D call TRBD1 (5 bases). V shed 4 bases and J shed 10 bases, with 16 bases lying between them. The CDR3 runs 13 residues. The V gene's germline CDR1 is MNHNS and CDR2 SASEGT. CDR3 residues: CASSASPREGAFF. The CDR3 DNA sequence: TGTGCCAGCAGTGCCAGTCCCAGGGAGGGAGCTTTCTTT.

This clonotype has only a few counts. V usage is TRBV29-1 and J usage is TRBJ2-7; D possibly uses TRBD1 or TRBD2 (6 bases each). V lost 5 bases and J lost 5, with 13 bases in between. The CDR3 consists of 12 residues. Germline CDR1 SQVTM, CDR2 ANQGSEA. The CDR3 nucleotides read TGCAGCGTTTGGGGGGCGCACGACGAGCAGTACTTC. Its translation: CSVWGAHDEQYF.

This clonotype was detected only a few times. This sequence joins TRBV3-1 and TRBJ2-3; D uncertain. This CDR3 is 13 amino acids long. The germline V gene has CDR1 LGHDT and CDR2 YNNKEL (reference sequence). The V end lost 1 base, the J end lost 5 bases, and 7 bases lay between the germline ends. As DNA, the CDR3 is TGTGCCAGCAGCCAAGTATTTGGAGATACGCAGTATTTT. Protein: CASSQVFGDTQYF.

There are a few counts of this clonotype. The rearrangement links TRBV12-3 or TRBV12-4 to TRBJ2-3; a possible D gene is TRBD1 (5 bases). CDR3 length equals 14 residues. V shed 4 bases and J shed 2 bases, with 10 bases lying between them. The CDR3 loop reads CASSSGFLTDTQYF. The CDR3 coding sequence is TGTGCCAGCAGTTCAGGGTTTCTCACAGATACGCAGTATTTT.

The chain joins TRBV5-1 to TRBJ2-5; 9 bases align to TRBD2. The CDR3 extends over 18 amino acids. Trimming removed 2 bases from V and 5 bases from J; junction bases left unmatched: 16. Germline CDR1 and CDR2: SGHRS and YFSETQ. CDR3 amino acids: CASSFPNWTSAYLETQYF. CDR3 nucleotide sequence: TGCGCCAGCAGCTTTCCGAATTGGACTAGCGCGTACCTTGAGACCCAGTACTTC. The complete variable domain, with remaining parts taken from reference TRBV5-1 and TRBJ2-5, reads KAGVTQTPRYLIKTRGQQVTLSCSPISGHRSVSWYQQTPGQGLQFLFEYFSETQRNKGNFPGRFSGRQFSNSRSEMNVSTLELGDSALYLCASSFPNWTSAYLETQYFGPGTRLLVL.

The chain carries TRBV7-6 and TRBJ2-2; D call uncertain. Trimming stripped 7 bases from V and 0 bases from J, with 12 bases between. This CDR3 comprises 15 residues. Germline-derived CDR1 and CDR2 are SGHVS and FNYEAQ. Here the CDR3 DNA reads TGTGCCAGCACCCTATTAAGTGCGAACACCGGGGAGCTGTTTTTT. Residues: CASTLLSANTGELFF. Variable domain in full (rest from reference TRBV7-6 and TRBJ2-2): GAGVSQSPRYKVTKRGQDVALRCDPISGHVSLYWYRQALGQGPEFLTYFNYEAQQDKSGLPNDRFSAERPEGSISTLTIQRTEQRDSAMYRCASTLLSANTGELFFGEGSRLTVL.

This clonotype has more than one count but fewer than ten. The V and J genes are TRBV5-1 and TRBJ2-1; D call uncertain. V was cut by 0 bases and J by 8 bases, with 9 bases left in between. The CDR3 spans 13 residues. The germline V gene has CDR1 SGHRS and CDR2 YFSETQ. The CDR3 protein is CASSLGHSDEQFF. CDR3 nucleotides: TGCGCCAGCAGCTTGGGCCACTCTGATGAGCAGTTCTTC.

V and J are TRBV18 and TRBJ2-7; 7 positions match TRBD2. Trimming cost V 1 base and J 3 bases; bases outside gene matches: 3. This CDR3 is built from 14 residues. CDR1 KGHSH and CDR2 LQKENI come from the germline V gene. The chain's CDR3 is CASSPLREGYEQYF. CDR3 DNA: TGTGCCAGCTCACCACTGAGGGAGGGCTACGAGCAGTACTTC.

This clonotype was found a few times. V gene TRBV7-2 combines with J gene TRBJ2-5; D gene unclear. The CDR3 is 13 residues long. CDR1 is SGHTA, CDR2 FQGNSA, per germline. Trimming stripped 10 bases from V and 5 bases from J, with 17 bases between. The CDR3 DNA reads TGTGCCATCAATTCGCCCGGACGGGAGACCCAGTACTTC. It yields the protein CAINSPGRETQYF.

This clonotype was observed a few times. In DNA form, the CDR3 reads TGTGCCTGGAGCACGGCAGGGAGGAGACAGCCCCAGCATTTT. This sequence encodes CAWSTAGRRQPQHF. This rearrangement joins TRBV30 to TRBJ1-5, with D possibly TRBD1 on 5 matching bases. Germline V gene data show CDR1 as GTSNPN and CDR2 as SVGIG (reference sequence). The CDR3 loop spans 14 amino acids. The V gene lost 3 bases and the J gene lost 7 bases, with 16 bases spanning the gap.

The CDR3 sequence: CASRPTGSGFLSYEQYF. CDR3 nucleotide sequence: TGTGCCAGCCGCCCCACGGGGAGCGGCTTCCTCTCCTACGAGCAGTACTTC. The chain couples TRBV7-2 to TRBJ2-7; D might be TRBD2 (5 bases). The CDR3 spans 17 residues. The V end was cut by 8 bases, the J end by 0 bases, with 23 bases between. Germline loops: CDR1 SGHTA, CDR2 FQGNSA.

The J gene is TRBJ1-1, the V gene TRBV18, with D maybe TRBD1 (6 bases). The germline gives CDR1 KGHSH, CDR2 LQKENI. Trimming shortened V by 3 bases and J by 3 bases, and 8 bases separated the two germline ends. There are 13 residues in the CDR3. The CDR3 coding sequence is TGTGCCAGCTCACCGGACAGTTACACTGAAGCTTTCTTT. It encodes CASSPDSYTEAFF.

Here the CDR3 reads CASSLAGSISNQPQHF. The CDR3 bases are TGTGCCAGCAGCTTAGCGGGGTCTATTAGCAATCAGCCCCAGCATTTT. V is TRBV7-9 and J is TRBJ1-5; D is ambiguous. Trimming took 0 bases from V and 0 from J, leaving 9 bases between them. Germline assignment: CDR1 SEHNR and CDR2 FQNEAQ (reference sequence). There are 16 residues in the CDR3.

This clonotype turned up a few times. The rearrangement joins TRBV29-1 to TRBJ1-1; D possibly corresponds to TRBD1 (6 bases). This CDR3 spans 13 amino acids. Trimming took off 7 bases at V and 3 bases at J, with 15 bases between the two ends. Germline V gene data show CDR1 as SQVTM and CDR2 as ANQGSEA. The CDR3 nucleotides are TGCAGCGCTGGGACAAGATCGGACACTGAAGCTTTCTTT. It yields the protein CSAGTRSDTEAFF.

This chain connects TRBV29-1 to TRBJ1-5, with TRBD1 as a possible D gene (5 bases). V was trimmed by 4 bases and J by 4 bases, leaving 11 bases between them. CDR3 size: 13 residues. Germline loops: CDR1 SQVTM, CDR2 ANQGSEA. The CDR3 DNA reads TGCAGCGTTGTTGGGGCACTGAATCAGCCCCAGCATTTT. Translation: CSVVGALNQPQHF.

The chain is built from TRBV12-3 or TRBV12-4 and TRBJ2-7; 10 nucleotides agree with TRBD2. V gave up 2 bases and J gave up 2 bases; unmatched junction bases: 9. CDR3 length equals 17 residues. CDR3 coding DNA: TGTGCCAGCAGTTTAAAGAATAGCGGGAGGATAACCTACGAGCAGTACTTC. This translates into CASSLKNSGRITYEQYF.

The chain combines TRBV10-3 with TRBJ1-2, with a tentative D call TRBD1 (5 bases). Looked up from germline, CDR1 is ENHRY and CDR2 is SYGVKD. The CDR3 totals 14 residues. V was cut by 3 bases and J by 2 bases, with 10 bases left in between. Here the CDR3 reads CAISDTGGNYGYTF. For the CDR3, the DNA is TGTGCCATCAGTGACACAGGAGGAAACTATGGCTACACCTTC.

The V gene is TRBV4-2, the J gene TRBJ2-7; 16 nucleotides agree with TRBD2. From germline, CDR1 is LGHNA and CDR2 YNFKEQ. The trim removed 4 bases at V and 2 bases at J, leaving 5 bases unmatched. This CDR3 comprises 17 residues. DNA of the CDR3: TGTGCCAGCAGCCCGGGACTAGCGGGAGGGCCTCCCTACGAGCAGTACTTC. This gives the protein CASSPGLAGGPPYEQYF.